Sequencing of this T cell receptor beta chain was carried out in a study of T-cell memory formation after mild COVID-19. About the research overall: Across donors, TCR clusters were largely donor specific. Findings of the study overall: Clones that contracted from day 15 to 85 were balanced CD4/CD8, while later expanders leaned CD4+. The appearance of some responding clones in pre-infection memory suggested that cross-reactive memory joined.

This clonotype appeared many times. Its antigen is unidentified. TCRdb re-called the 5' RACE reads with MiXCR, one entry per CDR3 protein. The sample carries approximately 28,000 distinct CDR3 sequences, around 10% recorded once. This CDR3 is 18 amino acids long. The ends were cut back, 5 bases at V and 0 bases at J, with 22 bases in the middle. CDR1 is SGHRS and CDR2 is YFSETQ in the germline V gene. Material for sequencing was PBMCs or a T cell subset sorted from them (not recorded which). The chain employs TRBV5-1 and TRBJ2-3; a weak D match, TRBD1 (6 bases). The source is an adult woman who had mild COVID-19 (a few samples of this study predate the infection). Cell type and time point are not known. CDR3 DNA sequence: TGCGCCAGCAGGTCAGGGGCGAGATTGCTAACTAGCACAGATACGCAGTATTTT. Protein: CASRSGARLLTSTDTQYF.